This is a list of T cell receptor beta chains from one sample in a study of shared clonotypes between healthy human individuals. The method was immunoSEQ multiplex PCR; TCRdb's version includes in-frame clones alone and lacks a portion of them. The sample holds roughly 2.4 million clones, roughly 95% seen once. The specimen was naive CD4+ T cells sorted from blood. The receptor set was obtained from a man aged 18 to 35 in good health. Both conserved end residues are part of each CDR3. A D gene is named only where the DNA matches it firmly. Clone size is stated in some rows and not others, as once, few, many or a class when expanded.

D: -; J: TRBJ2-5; size: -; V: TRBV7-2; CDR3: CASSSRLEGTQYF; DNA: TGTGCCAGCAGCTCAAGACTAGAAGGGACCCAGTACTTC
D: -; J: TRBJ1-6; size: once; V: TRBV27; CDR3: CASSPHRDYNSPLHF; DNA: TGTGCCAGCAGTCCCCACAGGGACTATAATTCACCCCTCCACTTT
D: TRBD1; J: TRBJ1-1; size: -; V: TRBV6-4; CDR3: CASSSRTGSTEAFF; DNA: TGTGCCAGCAGCTCCAGGACAGGGAGTACTGAAGCTTTCTTT
D: -; J: TRBJ1-3; size: once; V: TRBV7-9; CDR3: CASSPVVSGNTIYF; DNA: TGTGCCAGCAGCCCGGTTGTCTCTGGAAACACCATATATTTT
D: -; J: TRBJ2-7; size: -; V: TRBV7-2; CDR3: CASSLVDSYEQYF; DNA: TGTGCCAGCAGCTTAGTGGACTCCTACGAGCAGTACTTC
D: -; J: TRBJ1-6; size: -; V: TRBV9; CDR3: CASSVKGRSSPLHF; DNA: TGTGCCAGCAGCGTAAAGGGGCGGAGTTCACCCCTCCACTTT
D: -; J: TRBJ2-4; size: -; V: TRBV7-9; CDR3: CASSEKSWENIQYF; DNA: TGTGCCAGCAGCGAGAAGTCCTGGGAAAACATTCAGTACTTC
D: TRBD1; J: TRBJ2-3; size: -; V: TRBV5-1; CDR3: CASSFGRGRRNAYTDTQYF; DNA: TGCGCCAGCAGCTTTGGTAGGGGGCGAAGGAACGCCTACACAGATACGCAGTATTTT
D: -; J: TRBJ2-3; size: -; V: TRBV5-1; CDR3: CASMLLGTDTQYF; DNA: TGCGCCAGCATGCTATTAGGGACAGATACGCAGTATTTT
D: -; J: TRBJ2-2; size: -; V: TRBV6-6; CDR3: CASTGHLQGTGELFF; DNA: TGTGCCAGCACGGGACACCTTCAAGGCACCGGGGAGCTGTTTTTT
D: -; J: TRBJ1-3; size: -; V: TRBV18; CDR3: CASSTVRKTSGNTIYF; DNA: TGTGCCAGCTCAACGGTCCGTAAAACCTCTGGAAACACCATATATTTT
D: -; J: TRBJ1-2; size: -; V: TRBV6-6; CDR3: CASSPLGLIFLYTF; DNA: TGTGCCAGCAGTCCTTTGGGACTGATATTCCTCTACACCTTC
D: TRBD2; J: TRBJ2-1; size: -; V: TRBV7-6; CDR3: CASSLTGGPLNEQFF; DNA: TGTGCCAGCAGCTTAACGGGAGGGCCCCTCAATGAGCAGTTCTTC
D: TRBD1; J: TRBJ2-7; size: once; V: TRBV5-5; CDR3: CASSQRGQGSYEQYF; DNA: TGTGCCAGCAGCCAGCGGGGACAGGGGAGCTACGAGCAGTACTTC